The 25 T cell receptor beta chains below were found in one sample sequenced in a study of tissue T cells after allogeneic stem cell transplantation. Sequencing was performed with immunoSEQ multiplex PCR; in TCRdb, only in-frame clones are kept and a portion is missing. This table has 7,000 or so clones, under 75% appearing once. Sequences were derived from duodenum tissue, sampled at autopsy. These receptors all stem from a female donor older than 55 with lung cancer.

The chain recombines TRBV6-2 or TRBV6-3 with TRBJ1-2; 10 bases line up with TRBD1. Germline CDR1 is MNHEY and CDR2 is SVGEGT. V lost 0 bases, J lost 4 bases, and 2 bases stayed unmatched. This CDR3 has 15 amino acids. The CDR3, as DNA: TGTGCCAGCAGTTACTCGACAGGGGGCCTCTATGGCTACACCTTC. Amino acid sequence: CASSYSTGGLYGYTF.

V is TRBV24-1 and J is TRBJ2-7, with 7 bases aligning to TRBD2. From germline, CDR1 is KGHDR and CDR2 SFDVKD. The ends lost 5 bases at V and 6 bases at J; junction bases unmatched: 6. The CDR3 extends over 13 amino acids. CDR3 protein: CATSAGGAVEQYF. CDR3 DNA: TGTGCCACCAGTGCGGGGGGTGCGGTCGAGCAGTACTTC.

J is TRBJ1-5 and V is TRBV6-5, with 7 bases aligning to TRBD1. The CDR3 is 15 amino acids. V gave up 6 bases and J gave up 0 bases; unmatched junction bases: 5. Germline CDR1 is MNHEY and CDR2 is SVGAGI. CDR3 bases: TGTGCCAGCAGCAAGACAGGGATTAGCAATCAGCCCCAGCATTTT. Protein: CASSKTGISNQPQHF.

This clone rates as large. The V and J genes are TRBV30 and TRBJ1-1; TRBD1 matches 9 bases. V dropped 3 bases and J dropped 5; count of bases not matched to a gene: 10. The CDR3 loop spans 15 amino acids. The germline CDR1 and CDR2 sequences are GTSNPN and SVGIG (reference sequence). CDR3 loop: CAWRRTDRGRTEAFF. Written as DNA, the CDR3 is TGTGCCTGGAGAAGGACGGACAGGGGACGGACTGAAGCTTTCTTT. Drawing the rest from reference TRBV30 and TRBJ1-1, the complete variable domain is SQTIHQWPATLVQPVGSPLSLECTVEGTSNPNLYWYRQAAGRGLQLLFYSVGIGQISSEVPQNLSASRPQDRQFILSSKKLLLSDSGFYLCAWRRTDRGRTEAFFGQGTRLTVV.

V and J are TRBV25-1 and TRBJ2-3; a possible D gene is TRBD1 (6 bases). This CDR3 contains 11 residues. Germline assignment: CDR1 MGHDK and CDR2 SYGVNS. The ends were cut back, 10 bases at V and 10 bases at J, with 15 bases in the middle. The CDR3 coding sequence is TGTGCCACGAGGGGGTTCTCTGCGCAGTATTTT. Encoded protein: CATRGFSAQYF. Using reference TRBV25-1 and TRBJ2-3 for the parts outside the CDR3, the full variable domain is EADIYQTPRYLVIGTGKKITLECSQTMGHDKMYWYQQDPGMELHLIHYSYGVNSTEKGDLSSESTVSRIRTEHFPLTLESARPSHTSQYLCATRGFSAQYFGPGTRLTVL.

The CDR3 sequence is CASSPAGSPGSQHF. The CDR3 nucleotides are TGTGCCAGCTCACCGGCCGGATCCCCGGGGTCCCAGCATTTT. V and J are TRBV18 and TRBJ1-5; D unresolved. Trimming cost V 3 bases and J 11 bases, with 17 bases left between them. Germline values: CDR1 KGHSH, CDR2 LQKENI. The CDR3 has 14 residues.

The chain has TRBV2 and TRBJ1-5; TRBD1 might be the D (5 bases). The CDR3 covers 13 residues. V lost 6 bases, J lost 4 bases, and 10 bases lay in between. CDR1 SNHLY and CDR2 FYNNEI come from the germline V gene. The CDR3 bases are TGTGCCAGCAGGGGGGACTGGAATCAGCCCCAGCATTTT. This encodes CASRGDWNQPQHF. Using reference TRBV2 and TRBJ1-5 for the parts outside the CDR3, the full variable domain is EPEVTQTPSHQVTQMGQEVILRCVPISNHLYFYWYRQILGQKVEFLVSFYNNEISEKSEIFDDQFSVERPDGSNFTLKIRSTKLEDSAMYFCASRGDWNQPQHFGDGTRLSIL.

The chain combines TRBV29-1 with TRBJ2-3; TRBD2 matches at 9 bases. The CDR3 loop spans 14 amino acids. V shed 7 bases and J 1 base; nucleotides not matched to a gene: 6. The germline CDR1 and CDR2 sequences are SQVTM and ANQGSEA. In DNA form, the CDR3 reads TGCAGCGGGTGTAGCGGGGGCCGCACAGATACGCAGTATTTT. Its translation: CSGCSGGRTDTQYF.

The CDR3 loop is CASSFRNNQPQHF. Written as DNA, the CDR3 is TGTGCCAGCAGTTTCAGGAACAATCAGCCCCAGCATTTT. V is TRBV6-5 and J is TRBJ1-5; D is ambiguous. This CDR3 is 13 amino acids long. V lost 4 bases and J lost 3, with 7 bases in between. The germline V gene encodes CDR1 MNHEY and CDR2 SVGAGI.

This chain joins TRBV30 and TRBJ1-1; 10 positions agree with TRBD1. V lost 3 bases to trimming and J lost 2 bases; unmatched junction nucleotides: 6. Germline loops: CDR1 GTSNPN, CDR2 SVGIG (reference sequence). This CDR3 is built from 15 residues. CDR3 coding DNA: TGTGCCTGGAGACGGCGGGACAGGGGAAACACTGAAGCTTTCTTT. Protein product: CAWRRRDRGNTEAFF.

The chain carries TRBV6-2 or TRBV6-3 and TRBJ2-5; D might be TRBD2 (5 bases). The CDR3 is 13 residues long. The V gene lost 5 bases and the J gene lost 4 bases, with 11 bases spanning the gap. The germline gives CDR1 MNHEY, CDR2 SVGEGT. DNA of the CDR3: TGTGCCAGCAGTAGTAGCGTCGCAGAGACCCAGTACTTC. This encodes CASSSSVAETQYF.

The chain employs TRBV30 and TRBJ2-4; D is tentatively TRBD1 or TRBD2 (5 bases each). V lost 0 bases to trimming and J lost 0 bases, with 15 bases between them. CDR1 and CDR2 from the germline V gene are GTSNPN and SVGIG (reference sequence). This CDR3 is built from 17 residues. CDR3: CAWSVPGGRVAKNIQYF. The CDR3 DNA follows: TGTGCCTGGAGTGTACCTGGGGGAAGGGTAGCCAAAAACATTCAGTACTTC.

The rearrangement links TRBV7-6 to TRBJ2-7, with 10 bases matching TRBD1. V dropped 3 bases and J dropped 4; count of bases not matched to a gene: 21. The CDR3 has 20 residues. CDR1 SGHVS and CDR2 FNYEAQ come from the germline V gene. CDR3 amino acids: CASSFMPGISGTGDGYEQYF. CDR3 DNA sequence: TGTGCCAGCAGCTTTATGCCCGGTATTTCTGGGACAGGGGACGGTTACGAGCAGTACTTC.

J is TRBJ1-4 and V is TRBV7-9; no clear D. V was pared by 1 base and J by 4 bases, with 10 bases between. Germline CDR1 and CDR2: SEHNR and FQNEAQ (reference sequence). CDR3 length: 15 amino acids. The CDR3 loop reads CASSLDLGFNEKLFF. CDR3 DNA: TGTGCCAGCAGCTTAGATTTGGGCTTTAATGAAAAACTGTTTTTT. The complete variable domain, with remaining parts taken from reference TRBV7-9 and TRBJ1-4, reads DTGVSQNPRHKITKRGQNVTFRCDPISEHNRLYWYRQTLGQGPEFLTYFQNEAQLEKSRLLSDRFSAERPKGSFSTLEIQRTEQGDSAMYLCASSLDLGFNEKLFFGSGTQLSVL.

This clone was detected only a few times. This chain links TRBV4-1 with TRBJ1-2; D is unresolved. The CDR3 is 13 residues long. Germline lookup yields CDR1 MGHRA and CDR2 YSYEKL. V was shortened by 4 bases and J by 4 bases, with 10 bases between the two germline ends. For the CDR3, the DNA is TGCGCCAGCAGCCCCCGGCAAGGCTATGGCTACACCTTC. It yields the protein CASSPRQGYGYTF.

This chain's CDR3 is CASSEISGGTGGETQYF. CDR3 coding DNA: TGCGCCAGCAGTGAGATTTCGGGGGGCACAGGTGGGGAGACCCAGTACTTC. This sequence joins TRBV10-2 and TRBJ2-5; a weak D match, TRBD2 (7 bases). CDR1 is WSHSY and CDR2 is SAAADI in the germline V gene. Trimming shortened V by 2 bases and J by 5 bases, and 21 bases separated the two germline ends. This CDR3 is 17 amino acids long.

The J gene is TRBJ2-3, the V gene TRBV7-3, with 10 bases identical to TRBD2. V lost 0 bases to trimming and J lost 4 bases; unmatched junction nucleotides: 4. CDR1 SGHTA and CDR2 FQGTGA come from the germline V gene. The CDR3 extends over 16 amino acids. The CDR3 here is CASSLTSGGAADTQYF. The CDR3 DNA is TGTGCCAGCAGCTTAACCAGCGGGGGGGCGGCAGATACGCAGTATTTT.

V usage is TRBV30 and J usage is TRBJ1-1; a weak D match, TRBD1 (5 bases). V was trimmed by 3 bases and J by 2 bases, leaving 16 bases between them. This CDR3 is built from 15 residues. Germline V lookup: CDR1 GTSNPN, CDR2 SVGIG (reference sequence). CDR3: CAWSDPGRLNTEAFF. The CDR3 DNA is TGTGCCTGGAGCGACCCGGGACGGCTAAACACTGAAGCTTTCTTT.

J is TRBJ2-1 and V is TRBV7-9; 10 nucleotides agree with TRBD1. The CDR3 consists of 16 residues. In germline, CDR1 is SEHNR, CDR2 FQNEAQ (reference sequence). V lost 0 bases and J lost 6; bases outside the gene matches: 5. CDR3 coding DNA: TGTGCCAGCAGCTTAGCTCGGACAGGGGGAGGCAATGAGCAGTTCTTC. It translates to CASSLARTGGGNEQFF. The variable domain in full, with the rest retrieved from reference TRBV7-9 and TRBJ2-1, is DTGVSQNPRHKITKRGQNVTFRCDPISEHNRLYWYRQTLGQGPEFLTYFQNEAQLEKSRLLSDRFSAERPKGSFSTLEIQRTEQGDSAMYLCASSLARTGGGNEQFFGPGTRLTVL.

The V call is TRBV12-5, the J call TRBJ2-1; 9 bases fit TRBD2. Germline CDR1 reads LGHNT; CDR2 reads FRNRAP. CDR3 size: 15 residues. The junction had 2 bases not matched to a gene; V was cut back by 1 base and J by 4 bases. The CDR3 loop is CASGLGAGGYNEQFF. The CDR3 DNA is TGTGCTAGTGGTTTGGGAGCGGGGGGTTACAATGAGCAGTTCTTC.

This clone is medium-sized in the sample. The V and J genes are TRBV7-2 and TRBJ2-6; no definite D call. Germline assignment: CDR1 SGHTA and CDR2 FQGNSA. V lost 5 bases and J 2 bases, leaving 10 bases between the germline ends. The CDR3 length is 15 residues. The CDR3 here is CASSPAGTGANVLTF. The CDR3 nucleotides read TGTGCCAGCAGCCCCGCCGGCACTGGGGCCAACGTCCTGACTTTC.

In its sample, this clone was seen a few times. The chain combines TRBV9 with TRBJ1-2, with 9 bases aligning to TRBD1. The J segment lost 0 bases and the V segment lost 2 bases, leaving 8 bases of the junction unmatched. Germline assignment: CDR1 SGDLS and CDR2 YYNGEE. The CDR3 extends over 17 amino acids. The CDR3: CASSVTPGQGSNYGYTF. DNA for the CDR3: TGTGCCAGCAGCGTGACCCCGGGACAGGGCTCTAACTATGGCTACACCTTC.

The chain joins TRBV30 to TRBJ2-3; D not resolved. The CDR3 sequence is 13 residues long. V was trimmed by 0 bases and J by 1 base, leaving 5 bases between them. Germline V gene sequence: CDR1 GTSNPN, CDR2 SVGIG (reference sequence). The CDR3 is CAWSVKGTDTQYF. CDR3 nucleotide sequence: TGTGCCTGGAGTGTCAAGGGCACAGATACGCAGTATTTT.

The J gene is TRBJ2-1, the V gene TRBV20-1; no clear D gene. Germline V gene sequence: CDR1 DFQATT, CDR2 SNEGSKA (reference sequence). The CDR3 consists of 11 residues. The V gene lost 6 bases and the J gene lost 9 bases, with 12 bases spanning the gap. The CDR3 sequence is CSAWGNLEQFF. The CDR3 region has the DNA TGCAGTGCCTGGGGTAACCTTGAGCAGTTCTTC.

The J gene is TRBJ2-2, the V gene TRBV18, with 7 nucleotides matching TRBD2. Per the germline V gene, CDR1 is KGHSH and CDR2 is LQKENI. This CDR3 spans 19 amino acids. V was pared by 3 bases and J by 0 bases, with 13 bases of the junction left unmatched. CDR3 nucleotides: TGTGCCAGCTCACCCCTGGAGGGAGGGAAGGTTACGAACACCGGGGAGCTGTTTTTT. Its protein product is CASSPLEGGKVTNTGELFF.